This TCR beta chain came from a study of CD8 T cells in Susac syndrome. Study at large: When their blood was taken, patients with Susac syndrome were therapy-naive, taking corticosteroids, or taking intravenous immunoglobulin alone.

Sequencing of TCR beta was performed on blood CD8+ T cells and on blood CD4+ T cells. The CDR3 covers 15 residues. V lost 1 base and J lost 11, with 17 bases in between. Roughly 0.45 to 1 ug RNA was reverse transcribed with random hexamers. TCRdb redid the calling of the immunoSEQ multiplex PCR reads with MiXCR, one entry per CDR3 protein. The repertoire consists of about 240,000 distinct CDR3 sequences, with less than 96% occurring once and the leading ten covering around 0.093%. The chain joins TRBV12-3 or TRBV12-4 to TRBJ1-4; perhaps TRBD1 as D (6 bases). The sequence came from a human donor with Susac syndrome. The sequenced material came from CD4+ T cells from PBMCs. CDR3 protein: CASSLGGLEARKLFF. In DNA, the CDR3 is TGTGCCAGCAGTTTAGGGGGGCTGGAGGCGAGGAAACTGTTTTTT.